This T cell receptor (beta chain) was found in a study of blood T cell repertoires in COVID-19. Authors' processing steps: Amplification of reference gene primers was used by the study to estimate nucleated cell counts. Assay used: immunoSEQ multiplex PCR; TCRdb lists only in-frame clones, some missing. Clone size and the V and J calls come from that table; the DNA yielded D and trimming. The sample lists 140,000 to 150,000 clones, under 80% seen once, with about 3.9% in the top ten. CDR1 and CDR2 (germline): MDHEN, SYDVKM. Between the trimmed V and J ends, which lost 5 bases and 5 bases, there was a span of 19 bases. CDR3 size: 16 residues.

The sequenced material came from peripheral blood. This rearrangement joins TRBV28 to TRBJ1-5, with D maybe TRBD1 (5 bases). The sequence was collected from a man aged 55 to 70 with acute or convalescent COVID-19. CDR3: CASSIPPPGRDQPQHF. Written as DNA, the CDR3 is TGTGCCAGCAGTATACCACCCCCAGGGAGGGATCAGCCCCAGCATTTT.